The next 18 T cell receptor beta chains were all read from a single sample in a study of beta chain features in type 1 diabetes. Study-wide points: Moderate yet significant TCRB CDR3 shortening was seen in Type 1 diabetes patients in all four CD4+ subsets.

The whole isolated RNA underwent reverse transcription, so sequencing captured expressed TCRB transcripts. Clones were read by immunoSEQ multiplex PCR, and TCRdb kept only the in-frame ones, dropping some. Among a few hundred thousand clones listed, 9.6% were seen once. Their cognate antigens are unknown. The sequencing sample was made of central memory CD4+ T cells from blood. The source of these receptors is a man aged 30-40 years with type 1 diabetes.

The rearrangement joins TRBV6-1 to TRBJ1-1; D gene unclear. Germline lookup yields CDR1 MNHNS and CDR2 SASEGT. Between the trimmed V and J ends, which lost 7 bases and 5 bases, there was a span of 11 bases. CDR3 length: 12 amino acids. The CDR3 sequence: CASTVLGTEAFF. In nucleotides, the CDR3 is TGTGCCAGCACCGTCCTTGGGACTGAAGCTTTCTTT.

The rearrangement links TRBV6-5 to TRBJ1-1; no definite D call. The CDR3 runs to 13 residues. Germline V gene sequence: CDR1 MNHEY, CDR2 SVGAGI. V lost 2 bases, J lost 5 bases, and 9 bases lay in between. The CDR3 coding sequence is TGTGCCAGCAGTTACGGGGTAGTGACTGAAGCTTTCTTT. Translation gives CASSYGVVTEAFF.

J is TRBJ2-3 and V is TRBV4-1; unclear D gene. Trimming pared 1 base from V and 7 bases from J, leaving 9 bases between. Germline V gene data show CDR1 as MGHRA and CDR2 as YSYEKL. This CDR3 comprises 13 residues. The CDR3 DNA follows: TGCGCCAGCAGCCAAGCGGAGAAGTATACGCAGTATTTT. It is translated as CASSQAEKYTQYF.

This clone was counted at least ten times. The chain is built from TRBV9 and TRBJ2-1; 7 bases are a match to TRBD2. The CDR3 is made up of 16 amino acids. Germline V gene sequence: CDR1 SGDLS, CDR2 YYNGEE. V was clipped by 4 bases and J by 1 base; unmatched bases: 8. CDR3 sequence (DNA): TGTGCCAGCAGCCCATCGACTAGCAAATCCTACAATGAGCAGTTCTTC. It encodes CASSPSTSKSYNEQFF. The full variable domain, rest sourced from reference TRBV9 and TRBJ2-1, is DSGVTQTPKHLITATGQRVTLRCSPRSGDLSVYWYQQSLDQGLQFLIQYYNGEERAKGNILERFSAQQFPDLHSELNLSSLELGDSALYFCASSPSTSKSYNEQFFGPGTRLTVL.

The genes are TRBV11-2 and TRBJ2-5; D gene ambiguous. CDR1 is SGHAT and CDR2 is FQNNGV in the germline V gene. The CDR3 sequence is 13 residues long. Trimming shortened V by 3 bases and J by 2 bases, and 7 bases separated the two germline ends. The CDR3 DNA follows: TGTGCCAGCAGCTTCACCAGACAAGAGACCCAGTACTTC. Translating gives CASSFTRQETQYF. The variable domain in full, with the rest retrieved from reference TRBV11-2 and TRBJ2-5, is EAGVAQSPRYKIIEKRQSVAFWCNPISGHATLYWYQQILGQGPKLLIQFQNNGVVDDSQLPKDRFSAERLKGVDSTLKIQPAKLEDSAVYLCASSFTRQETQYFGPGTRLLVL.

Written as DNA, the CDR3 is TGTGCCATTTCGGCAGGGGGAGGAGGGAACACTGAAGCTTTCTTT. Its translation is CAISAGGGGNTEAFF. The chain employs TRBV28 and TRBJ1-1; 7 bases line up with TRBD1. This CDR3 has 15 amino acids. CDR1 and CDR2 from the germline V gene are MDHEN and SYDVKM. V lost 10 bases and J lost 1; bases outside the gene matches: 12. The full variable domain, rest sourced from reference TRBV28 and TRBJ1-1, is DVKVTQSSRYLVKRTGEKVFLECVQDMDHENMFWYRQDPGLGLRLIYFSYDVKMKEKGDIPEGYSVSREKKERFSLILESASTNQTSMYLCAISAGGGGNTEAFFGQGTRLTVV.

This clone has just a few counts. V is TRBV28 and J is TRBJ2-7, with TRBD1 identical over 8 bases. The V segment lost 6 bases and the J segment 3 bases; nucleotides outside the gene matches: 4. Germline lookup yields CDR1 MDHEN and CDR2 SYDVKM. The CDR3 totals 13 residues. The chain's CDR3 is CASRRTGRYEQYF. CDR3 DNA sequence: TGTGCCAGCAGGAGGACAGGGCGCTACGAGCAGTACTTC.

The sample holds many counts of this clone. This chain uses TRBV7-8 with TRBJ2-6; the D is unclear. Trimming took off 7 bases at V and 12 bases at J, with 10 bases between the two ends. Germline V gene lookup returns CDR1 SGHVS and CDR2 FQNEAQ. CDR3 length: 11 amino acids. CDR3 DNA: TGTGCCAGCACTTCAACGACCGTCCTGACTTTC. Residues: CASTSTTVLTF.

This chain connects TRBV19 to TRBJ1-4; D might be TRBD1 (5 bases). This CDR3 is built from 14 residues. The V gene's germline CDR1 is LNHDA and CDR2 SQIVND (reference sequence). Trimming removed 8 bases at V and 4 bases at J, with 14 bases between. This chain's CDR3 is CASHAWGVNEKLFF. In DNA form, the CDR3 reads TGTGCCAGTCACGCATGGGGGGTTAATGAAAAACTGTTTTTT.

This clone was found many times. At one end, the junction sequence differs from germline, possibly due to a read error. CDR3 coding DNA: TGTGCCAGCCGTAGCATTCCGAAGACCGGGGAGCTGTTTTTT. Its protein is CASRSIPKTGELFF. This chain links TRBV6-5 with TRBJ2-2; no definite D call. CDR3 size: 14 residues. In germline, CDR1 is MNHEY, CDR2 SVGAGI.

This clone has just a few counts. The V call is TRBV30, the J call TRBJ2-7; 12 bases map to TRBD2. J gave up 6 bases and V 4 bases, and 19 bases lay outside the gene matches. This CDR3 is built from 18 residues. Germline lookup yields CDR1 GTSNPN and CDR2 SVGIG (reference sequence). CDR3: CAWKPGTYASGRAREQYF. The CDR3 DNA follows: TGTGCCTGGAAACCTGGGACATACGCTAGCGGGAGGGCGCGCGAGCAGTACTTC.

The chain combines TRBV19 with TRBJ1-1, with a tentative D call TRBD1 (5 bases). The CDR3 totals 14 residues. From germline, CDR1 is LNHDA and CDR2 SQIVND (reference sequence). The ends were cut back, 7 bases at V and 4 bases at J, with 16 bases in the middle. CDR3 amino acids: CASKDNEVSTEAFF. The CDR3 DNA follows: TGTGCCAGTAAGGACAATGAGGTCAGCACTGAAGCTTTCTTT.

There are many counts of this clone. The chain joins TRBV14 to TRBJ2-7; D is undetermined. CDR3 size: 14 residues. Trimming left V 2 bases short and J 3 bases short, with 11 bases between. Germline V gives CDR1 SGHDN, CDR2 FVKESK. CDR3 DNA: TGTGCCAGCAGCCAATTTGTACAGAGCTACGAGCAGTACTTC. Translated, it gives CASSQFVQSYEQYF.

CDR3 amino acids: CASSFFDRAMVGYTF. CDR3 nucleotide sequence: TGTGCCAGCAGCTTTTTTGACAGGGCGATGGTCGGCTACACCTTC. The chain uses TRBV7-9 and TRBJ1-2; 7 positions match TRBD1. V was clipped by 3 bases and J by 8 bases; unmatched bases: 12. The CDR3 extends over 15 amino acids. Germline CDR1 SEHNR, CDR2 FQNEAQ (reference sequence).

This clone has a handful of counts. The CDR3 nucleotides read TGTGCCAGCAGCCTGGACAGGGTAATCGGCTACACCTTC. It is translated as CASSLDRVIGYTF. The genes are TRBV6-1 and TRBJ1-2, with 8 bases matching TRBD1. The CDR3 has 13 residues. V shed 6 bases and J 8 bases; nucleotides not matched to a gene: 8. The germline gives CDR1 MNHNS, CDR2 SASEGT.

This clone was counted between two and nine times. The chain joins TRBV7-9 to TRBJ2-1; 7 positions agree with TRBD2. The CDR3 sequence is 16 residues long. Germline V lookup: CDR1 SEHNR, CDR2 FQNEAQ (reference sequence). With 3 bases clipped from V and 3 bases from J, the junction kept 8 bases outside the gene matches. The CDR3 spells CASSFPPGRNYNEQFF. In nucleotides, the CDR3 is TGTGCCAGCAGCTTCCCCCCCGGGAGGAACTACAATGAGCAGTTCTTC.

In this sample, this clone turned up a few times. The CDR3 DNA reads as TGTGCCAGCAGCTCTGATCTGAACACTGAAGCTTTCTTT. Its translation is CASSSDLNTEAFF. This chain joins TRBV11-2 and TRBJ1-1; no clear D gene. Germline CDR1 SGHAT, CDR2 FQNNGV. V was cut by 4 bases and J by 0 bases, with 6 bases left in between. The CDR3 sequence is 13 residues long.

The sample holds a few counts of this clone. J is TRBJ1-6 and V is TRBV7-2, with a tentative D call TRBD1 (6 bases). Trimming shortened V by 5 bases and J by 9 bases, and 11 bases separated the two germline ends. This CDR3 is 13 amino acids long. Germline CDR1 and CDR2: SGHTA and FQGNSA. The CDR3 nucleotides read TGTGCCAGCAGCCCACAGGGTACTTCACCCCTCCACTTT. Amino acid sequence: CASSPQGTSPLHF.